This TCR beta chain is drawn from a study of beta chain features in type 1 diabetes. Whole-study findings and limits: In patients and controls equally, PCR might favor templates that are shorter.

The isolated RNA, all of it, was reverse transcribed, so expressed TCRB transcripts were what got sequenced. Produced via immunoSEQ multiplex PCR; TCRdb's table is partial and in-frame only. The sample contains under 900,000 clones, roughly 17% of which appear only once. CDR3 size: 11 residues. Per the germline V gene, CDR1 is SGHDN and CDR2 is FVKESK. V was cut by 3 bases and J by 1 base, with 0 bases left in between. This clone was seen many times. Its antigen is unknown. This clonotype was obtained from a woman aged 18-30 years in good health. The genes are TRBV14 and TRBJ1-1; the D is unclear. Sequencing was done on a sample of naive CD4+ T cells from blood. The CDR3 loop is CASSQNTEAFF. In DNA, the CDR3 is TGTGCCAGCAGCCAGAACACTGAAGCTTTCTTT.